The 27 T cell receptor beta chains in this list originate from one sample, sequenced in a study of regulatory T cells in long-lasting Graves disease. Time point described: newly diagnosed GD, antithyroid drugs for less than 3 months. PBMC-extracted RNA yielded the TCR library. Sequencing libraries for TCR beta were prepared with iRepertoire HTBI primers and Arm-PCR of CDR3 regions. In TCRdb, the multiplex PCR reads were re-called with MiXCR into one record per CDR3 protein. Of 520,000 or so distinct CDR3 sequences detected, 9.5% to 15% appear once; the ten largest clones hold 7.5% to 9%. This same sample was also taken into another study, of T cells in Graves' hyperthyroidism and ophthalmopathy.

The starting material was peripheral blood mononuclear cells (PBMCs), obtained at new diagnosis, from a patient treated with antithyroid drugs. The receptors shown here come from a woman aged 30 to 39 with Graves disease.

The genes are TRBV19 and TRBJ1-2, with 8 bases that match TRBD1. Germline CDR1 is LNHDA and CDR2 is SQIVND (reference sequence). This CDR3 comprises 14 residues. V lost 7 bases to trimming and J lost 4 bases; unmatched junction nucleotides: 8. The CDR3 loop reads CASNLGQGTYGYTF. The DNA for the CDR3 is TGTGCCAGTAATCTTGGACAGGGCACCTATGGCTACACCTTC.

This clonotype has a handful of counts. The chain combines TRBV29-1 with TRBJ1-1; 7 bases align to TRBD1. The length of the CDR3 is 13 residues. Germline CDR1 and CDR2: SQVTM and ANQGSEA. V gave up 6 bases and J gave up 3 bases; unmatched junction bases: 7. CDR3 bases: TGCAGCGTGGCCAGACAGGGTGACACTGAAGCTTTCTTT. It encodes CSVARQGDTEAFF. Complete variable domain (other parts from reference TRBV29-1 and TRBJ1-1): SAVISQKPSRDICQRGTSLTIQCQVDSQVTMMFWYRQQPGQSLTLIATANQGSEATYESGFVIDKFPISRPNLTFSTLTVSNMSPEDSSIYLCSVARQGDTEAFFGQGTRLTVV.

The chain has TRBV6-5 and TRBJ2-6; unclear D gene. Germline loops: CDR1 MNHEY, CDR2 SVGAGI. V was cut by 0 bases and J by 0 bases, with 6 bases left in between. The CDR3 has 16 amino acids. The CDR3 reads CASSYSSASGANVLTF. The CDR3 region has the DNA TGTGCCAGCAGTTACTCGTCAGCCTCTGGGGCCAACGTCCTGACTTTC.

This clonotype was observed at least ten times. This rearrangement joins TRBV5-1 to TRBJ1-1; 7 bases fit TRBD1. In germline, CDR1 is SGHRS, CDR2 YFSETQ. This CDR3 is built from 15 residues. Losses at the gene ends were 3 bases for V and 0 bases for J; bases not matched to a gene: 5. CDR3 protein: CASSSGTAMNTEAFF. CDR3 nucleotides: TGCGCCAGCAGCTCGGGGACAGCTATGAACACTGAAGCTTTCTTT.

This clonotype was detected many times. CDR3 loop: CAWTRVRGRSEQFF. The CDR3 DNA sequence: TGTGCCTGGACCCGGGTTAGGGGGCGGAGTGAGCAGTTCTTC. V and J are TRBV30 and TRBJ2-1; 7 positions agree with TRBD1. CDR3 length: 14 amino acids. In germline, CDR1 is GTSNPN, CDR2 SVGIG (reference sequence). Unmatched junction bases numbered 12, after V lost 4 bases and J lost 9 bases.

The V and J genes are TRBV30 and TRBJ2-1; TRBD2 matches at 7 bases. Germline V gives CDR1 GTSNPN, CDR2 SVGIG (reference sequence). The CDR3 has 13 residues. V dropped 2 bases and J dropped 7; count of bases not matched to a gene: 5. The CDR3 DNA reads as TGTGCCTGGAGTAGCGGGATTGGGAATGAGCAGTTCTTC. Translating it yields CAWSSGIGNEQFF.

This clonotype has a count of ten or more. The chain combines TRBV19 with TRBJ1-1; the D gene is possibly TRBD1 (6 bases). Trimming left V 7 bases short and J 5 bases short, with 17 bases between. The CDR3 extends over 14 amino acids. The germline V gene encodes CDR1 LNHDA and CDR2 SQIVND (reference sequence). DNA of the CDR3: TGTGCCAGTACAAGGGGCAGGGGCTGGACTGAAGCTTTCTTT. It codes for CASTRGRGWTEAFF.

In its sample, this clonotype was seen a few times. This rearrangement joins TRBV29-1 to TRBJ2-5; D gene uncertain. Germline V gene data show CDR1 as SQVTM and CDR2 as ANQGSEA. The CDR3 loop spans 13 amino acids. The V gene lost 2 bases and the J gene lost 6 bases, with 13 bases spanning the gap. DNA of the CDR3: TGCAGCGTTGAACCCCGGGTTCTAAAGACCCAGTACTTC. Encoded protein: CSVEPRVLKTQYF.

This clonotype occurred many times. The V call is TRBV29-1, the J call TRBJ2-7; D is undetermined. The CDR3 is 14 residues long. Germline CDR1 SQVTM, CDR2 ANQGSEA. Trimming shortened V by 5 bases and J by 2 bases, and 16 bases separated the two germline ends. This chain's CDR3 is CSVLVQAGTYEQYF. The DNA for the CDR3 is TGCAGCGTTTTGGTCCAGGCCGGCACCTACGAGCAGTACTTC.

This clonotype was recorded a few times. This chain links TRBV28 with TRBJ1-3; 8 bases align to TRBD1. CDR1 is MDHEN, CDR2 SYDVKM, per germline. CDR3 length: 15 residues. V gave up 5 bases and J gave up 5 bases; unmatched junction bases: 8. Here the CDR3 DNA reads TGTGCCAGCAGTCCCCTCGGACAGGGTAGAAACACCATATATTTT. Amino acids: CASSPLGQGRNTIYF.

This clonotype has a count of ten or more. The J gene is TRBJ1-3, the V gene TRBV20-1; D not certain. CDR1 and CDR2 from the germline V gene are DFQATT and SNEGSKA (reference sequence). The CDR3 has 13 amino acids. V was shortened by 7 bases and J by 0 bases, with 10 bases between the two germline ends. The CDR3 DNA reads TGCAGTGTAAGAGTGTTCTCTGGAAACACCATATATTTT. This gives the protein CSVRVFSGNTIYF.

This clonotype was picked up many times. This chain uses TRBV19 with TRBJ1-1, with 9 bases identical to TRBD1. The J segment lost 1 base and the V segment lost 2 bases, leaving 11 bases of the junction unmatched. The germline V gene has CDR1 LNHDA and CDR2 SQIVND (reference sequence). This CDR3 comprises 18 residues. The CDR3 loop is CASSIRENRGRPNTEAFF. CDR3 DNA sequence: TGTGCCAGTAGTATAAGGGAGAACAGGGGGCGCCCGAACACTGAAGCTTTCTTT.

Details on this clonotype: A much larger clonotype is one base distant, so this may be a read error. The chain has TRBV6-1 and TRBJ1-2; no clear D gene. CDR3 length: 12 residues. Looked up from germline, CDR1 is MNHNS and CDR2 is SASEGT. V gave up 0 bases and J gave up 5 bases, with 4 bases separating them. The CDR3 sequence is CASSEARYGYTF. The DNA of the CDR3 is TGTGCCAGCAGTGAAGCGCGGTATGGCTACACCTTC.

This clonotype showed up many times. The rearrangement uses TRBV6-1 and TRBJ1-6; D might be TRBD1 (5 bases). Per the germline V gene, CDR1 is MNHNS and CDR2 is SASEGT. Trimming removed 6 bases from V and 7 bases from J, with 7 bases in between. This CDR3 is built from 12 residues. In nucleotides, the CDR3 is TGTGCCAGCAGACCAGGGAATTCACCCCTCCACTTT. Protein sequence: CASRPGNSPLHF.

Many counts were recorded for this clonotype. The V call is TRBV18, the J call TRBJ1-1, with D possibly TRBD1 on 6 matching bases. Germline CDR1 KGHSH, CDR2 LQKENI. With 3 bases removed from V and 3 bases from J, the gap between germline ends came to 11 bases. The CDR3 has 14 residues. CDR3 residues: CASSPRGTDTEAFF. CDR3 in DNA: TGTGCCAGCTCACCGAGGGGGACGGACACTGAAGCTTTCTTT.

This clonotype was recorded many times. Given the absence of the conserved phenylalanine or tryptophan at the CDR3 end, a read error is likely. This rearrangement joins TRBV7-9 to TRBJ1-1; TRBD1 aligns across 8 bases. The trim removed 5 bases at V and 2 bases at J, leaving 13 bases unmatched. From germline, CDR1 is SEHNR and CDR2 FQNEAQ (reference sequence). CDR3 size: 17 residues. DNA of the CDR3: TGTGCCAGCAGCACGTGGACAGGGCCCACCGAAAACACTGAAGCTTTCTCT. It is translated as CASSTWTGPTENTEAFS.

The rearrangement links TRBV28 to TRBJ1-5; D is uncertain. With 6 bases removed from V and 7 bases from J, the gap between germline ends came to 13 bases. Germline CDR1 and CDR2: MDHEN and SYDVKM. CDR3 length equals 13 residues. The CDR3 is CASRNEVNQPQHF. CDR3 nucleotides: TGTGCCAGCAGAAATGAGGTCAACCAGCCCCAGCATTTT.

This clonotype occurred many times. This rearrangement joins TRBV6-2 or TRBV6-3 to TRBJ1-4; the match to TRBD1 covers 9 bases. CDR1 and CDR2 (germline): MNHEY, SVGEGT. J was trimmed by 2 bases and V by 6 bases; bases with no gene match: 4. There are 15 residues in the CDR3. The CDR3 DNA is TGTGCCAGCAGCGGACAGGGGTCGACTAATGAAAAACTGTTTTTT. Translating gives CASSGQGSTNEKLFF.

This clonotype occurred many times. DNA of the CDR3: TGTGCCATCAGTGAGTTCAACAGTCGAACTGAAGCTTTCTTT. Translation: CAISEFNSRTEAFF. The chain has TRBV10-3 and TRBJ1-1; D remains ambiguous. CDR3 length: 14 residues. Trimming took 1 base from V and 5 from J, leaving 11 bases between them. The germline V gene has CDR1 ENHRY and CDR2 SYGVKD.

Many counts were recorded for this clonotype. The V gene is TRBV11-3, the J gene TRBJ2-6; either TRBD1 or TRBD2 may fit D (5 bases each). Trimming removed 0 bases from V and 0 bases from J, with 15 bases in between. CDR3 length equals 19 residues. The germline gives CDR1 SGHNT, CDR2 YENEEA. This CDR3 is CASSLDLWDLGSGANVLTF. The CDR3 nucleotides read TGTGCCAGCAGCTTAGATCTGTGGGACCTTGGCTCTGGGGCCAACGTCCTGACTTTC.

This clonotype appeared many times. The genes are TRBV6-1 and TRBJ1-2; D may be TRBD1 (6 bases). V dropped 6 bases and J dropped 9 bases, with 20 bases sitting between them. The germline V gene encodes CDR1 MNHNS and CDR2 SASEGT. The CDR3 length is 14 residues. CDR3 protein: CASRVAGAGLRYTF. The CDR3 DNA sequence: TGTGCCAGCAGGGTCGCGGGGGCTGGGTTACGCTACACCTTC.

The V call is TRBV4-1, the J call TRBJ2-1; possible D gene TRBD2, 6 bases. The V and J ends lost 0 bases and 0 bases respectively, with 12 bases between them. The CDR3 spans 17 residues. In germline, CDR1 is MGHRA, CDR2 YSYEKL. The CDR3 protein is CASSQDFGGFSYNEQFF. The CDR3 coding sequence is TGCGCCAGCAGCCAAGATTTCGGGGGATTCTCCTACAATGAGCAGTTCTTC.

This clonotype was seen ten or more times. This rearrangement joins TRBV14 to TRBJ2-1, with TRBD2 matching 11 bases. V trimming: 0 bases; J trimming: 6 bases; junction bases outside the gene matches: 10. This CDR3 is built from 18 residues. CDR1 and CDR2 (germline): SGHDN, FVKESK. CDR3 sequence reads: CASSQDARLAGMGNEQFF. The CDR3, as DNA: TGTGCCAGCAGCCAAGATGCTAGACTAGCGGGAATGGGCAATGAGCAGTTCTTC.

This clonotype has at least ten counts. The rearrangement joins TRBV11-2 to TRBJ2-1, with TRBD2 matching over 10 bases. J was trimmed by 7 bases and V by 6 bases; bases with no gene match: 9. The germline gives CDR1 SGHAT, CDR2 FQNNGV. CDR3 length: 15 amino acids. The CDR3 is CASRSSSGGSNEQFF. The CDR3 DNA sequence: TGTGCCAGCAGGAGTTCTAGCGGGGGTTCAAATGAGCAGTTCTTC.

The genes are TRBV4-1 and TRBJ2-3; 9 nucleotides align to TRBD1. Germline values: CDR1 MGHRA, CDR2 YSYEKL. J was trimmed by 2 bases and V by 3 bases; bases with no gene match: 12. The length of the CDR3 is 18 residues. Here the CDR3 DNA reads TGCGCCAGCAGCCATTATCCGGGACAGGGCCTTCTCACAGATACGCAGTATTTT. Residues: CASSHYPGQGLLTDTQYF.

The sample holds a few counts of this clonotype. V and J are TRBV7-9 and TRBJ2-3; D remains unclear. The CDR3 consists of 15 residues. The V gene lost 5 bases and the J gene lost 2 bases, with 14 bases spanning the gap. Germline V gives CDR1 SEHNR, CDR2 FQNEAQ (reference sequence). This CDR3 is CASSPKNRITDTQYF. Written as DNA, the CDR3 is TGTGCCAGCAGCCCGAAGAATCGAATCACAGATACGCAGTATTTT.

The sample holds a few counts of this clonotype. The J gene is TRBJ2-7, the V gene TRBV7-9; D ambiguous. V lost 3 bases and J 5 bases, leaving 8 bases between the germline ends. Germline CDR1 and CDR2: SEHNR and FQNEAQ (reference sequence). The CDR3 length is 12 residues. CDR3 region: CASSFSPDEQYF. The CDR3 DNA reads TGTGCCAGCAGCTTCTCCCCCGACGAGCAGTACTTC.